This T cell receptor beta chain was identified during a study of long-term antiretroviral therapy in people with HIV. Remarks on this clone: Antigen unknown.

Study outcomes and limitations: Documentation of ART adherence, viral resistance or therapy changes was absent.

The J segment lost 7 bases and the V segment lost 2 bases, leaving 3 bases of the junction unmatched. This CDR3 is built from 15 residues. Germline assignment: CDR1 GTSNPN and CDR2 SVGIG (reference sequence). Version v3.0 of the immunoSEQ assay was performed at survey level. TCRdb keeps only in-frame clones here, not all; method: immunoSEQ multiplex PCR. The data hold roughly 17,000 clones, with 75% to 95% observed a single time. The sequenced sample was unsorted PBMCs, obtained 3 years after starting antiretroviral therapy. This chain connects TRBV30 to TRBJ2-1, with TRBD2 matching over 15 bases. The TCR originated in a man in his fifties or sixties with HIV. The CDR3 DNA reads as TGTGCCTGGAGTAGCGGACTAGCGGGGGGGAATGAGCAGTTCTTC. Translation: CAWSSGLAGGNEQFF.